This record covers a single T cell receptor beta chain. Its specificity is unknown. At one end the junction does not follow the germline gene, possibly because of a read error. CDR1 is MNHNS and CDR2 is SASEGT in the germline V gene. This CDR3 has 12 amino acids. Study findings and constraints: Tumor-infiltrating Treg TCR alpha and beta sequences overlapped most with tumor naive CD4+ T cells, then blood naive. Tumor memory CD4+ T cell TCR gene usage was found to cluster with blood and lymph node memory CD4+ cells and with lymph node naive CD4+ cells.

Purified naive CD4+ T cells were depleted of CD25+ Tregs. TCRdb independently ran MiXCR on the 5' RACE reads; one entry per CDR3 protein. The sample holds about 54,000 distinct CDR3 sequences, approximately 17% seen once. This receptor was taken from a female donor with breast cancer. The chain joins TRBV6-1 to TRBJ1-1; no reliable D call. Sequences were obtained from naive CD4+ T cells sorted from blood. The subset: naive CD4+ T cells, CD4+CD45RA+CD25-. The CDR3 sequence is CARSEEVKGAFF. CDR3 DNA sequence: TGTGCCCGCAGTGAAGAGGTCAAGGGAGCTTTCTTT.